These 10 T cell receptor beta chains were sequenced from one sample in a study of shared clonotypes between healthy human individuals. TCRdb keeps only in-frame clones here, not all; method: immunoSEQ multiplex PCR. This sample has about 2 million clones, with 85% to 95% found just once. The sequenced material came from naive CD4+ T cells sorted from blood. Indicated subset: CD45RA+ positively selected. Every receptor here comes from a man aged 18 to 29 in good health.

The rearrangement uses TRBV18 and TRBJ2-5; D call uncertain. CDR3 length: 12 residues. V dropped 5 bases and J dropped 4 bases, with 8 bases sitting between them. The germline gives CDR1 KGHSH, CDR2 LQKENI. This CDR3 is CASSAVTETQYF. In nucleotides, the CDR3 is TGTGCCAGCTCAGCCGTGACAGAGACCCAGTACTTC.

The rearrangement links TRBV9 to TRBJ2-7, with D perhaps TRBD1 (6 bases). This CDR3 comprises 14 residues. The V end lost 4 bases, the J end lost 2 bases, and 13 bases lay between the germline ends. CDR1 is SGDLS, CDR2 YYNGEE, per germline. The CDR3 region is CASSPTGTPYEQYF. The DNA for the CDR3 is TGTGCCAGCAGCCCCACCGGGACACCCTACGAGCAGTACTTC. Full variable domain (rest looked up from reference TRBV9 and TRBJ2-7): DSGVTQTPKHLITATGQRVTLRCSPRSGDLSVYWYQQSLDQGLQFLIQYYNGEERAKGNILERFSAQQFPDLHSELNLSSLELGDSALYFCASSPTGTPYEQYFGPGTRLTVT.

Here the CDR3 DNA reads TGTGCCACCAGCAGAGCTGTCGATGGTAATGAAAAACTGTTTTTT. Its translation: CATSRAVDGNEKLFF. The chain couples TRBV15 to TRBJ1-4; D gene uncertain. V was cut by 1 base and J by 4 bases, with 10 bases left in between. Germline CDR1 reads LNHNV; CDR2 reads YYDKDF (reference sequence). This CDR3 has 15 residues.

This chain uses TRBV5-8 with TRBJ1-6; D is ambiguous. This CDR3 is built from 14 residues. Per germline, CDR1 SGHTS and CDR2 YDEGEE. Trimming cost V 5 bases and J 13 bases, with 19 bases left between them. CDR3 protein: CASRSRELLSPLHF. The CDR3 DNA sequence: TGTGCCAGCAGAAGCCGGGAGCTCCTTTCGCCCCTCCACTTT.

The rearrangement joins TRBV6-5 to TRBJ2-7, with 7 bases fitting TRBD1. The V segment lost 7 bases and the J segment 2 bases; nucleotides outside the gene matches: 2. Germline lookup yields CDR1 MNHEY and CDR2 SVGAGI. The CDR3 sequence is 12 residues long. The CDR3 reads CASNRGAYEQYF. CDR3 coding DNA: TGTGCCAGCAACAGGGGAGCCTACGAGCAGTACTTC.

V gene TRBV2 combines with J gene TRBJ1-4; D call uncertain. Trimming removed 3 bases from V and 0 bases from J, with 8 bases in between. There are 15 residues in the CDR3. CDR1 is SNHLY, CDR2 FYNNEI, per germline. Here the CDR3 DNA reads TGTGCCAGCAGTGATCCGAGTGCAACTAATGAAAAACTGTTTTTT. It codes for CASSDPSATNEKLFF.

This chain's CDR3 is CASGQGASYEQYF. As DNA, the CDR3 is TGCGCCAGCGGACAGGGGGCCTCCTACGAGCAGTACTTC. The V gene is TRBV10-2, the J gene TRBJ2-7; 11 nucleotides align to TRBD1. V shed 8 bases, J shed 0 bases, and the junction held 0 bases outside the gene matches. The length of the CDR3 is 13 residues. Germline V lookup: CDR1 WSHSY, CDR2 SAAADI.

V usage is TRBV5-1 and J usage is TRBJ2-7, with D possibly matching TRBD1 (6 bases). The CDR3 sequence is 15 residues long. Germline V gene sequence: CDR1 SGHRS, CDR2 YFSETQ. V lost 4 bases to trimming and J lost 0 bases, with 14 bases between them. CDR3 region: CASSPSGGPSYEQYF. CDR3 nucleotide sequence: TGCGCCAGCAGCCCTTCTGGGGGCCCCTCCTACGAGCAGTACTTC.

The chain couples TRBV18 to TRBJ2-1, with TRBD2 matching over 15 bases. Looked up from germline, CDR1 is KGHSH and CDR2 is LQKENI. V lost 3 bases and J lost 10; bases outside the gene matches: 10. The CDR3 totals 17 residues. The CDR3 sequence is CASSPPGLAGGPREQFF. The CDR3 nucleotides read TGTGCCAGCTCACCCCCGGGACTAGCGGGAGGTCCGAGGGAGCAGTTCTTC.

This clone was picked up one time. The genes are TRBV11-1 and TRBJ2-1, with D hard to call. The CDR3 contains 17 residues. Trimming removed 1 base from V and 2 bases from J, with 15 bases in between. Germline assignment: CDR1 SGHAT and CDR2 FQDESV (reference sequence). The CDR3 sequence: CASSLGGLGSPYNEQFF. Here the CDR3 DNA reads TGTGCCAGCAGCTTAGGGGGTCTGGGGTCCCCCTACAATGAGCAGTTCTTC. The full variable domain, completed using reference TRBV11-1 and TRBJ2-1, is EAEVAQSPRYKITEKSQAVAFWCDPISGHATLYWYRQILGQGPELLVQFQDESVVDDSQLPKDRFSAERLKGVDSTLKIQPAELGDSAMYLCASSLGGLGSPYNEQFFGPGTRLTVL.